This record covers a single T cell receptor (beta chain). V dropped 0 bases and J dropped 1 base, with 30 bases sitting between them. The CDR3 is 22 residues long. CDR1 is LGHDT, CDR2 YNNKEL, per germline (reference sequence). This sample is part of a study of blood T cell repertoires in COVID-19. Sequenced by immunoSEQ multiplex PCR; TCRdb stores in-frame clones only, minus some. Among about 150,000 clones listed, more than 75% were seen once. The chain carries TRBV3-1 (or the pseudogene TRBV3-2) and TRBJ1-1; tentative D call: TRBD1 (6 bases). The sample taken for sequencing was peripheral blood. The clonotype originates from a man in his fifties or sixties with active or convalescent COVID-19. The CDR3 sequence is CASSQDEDFWDNTFTWNTEAFF. Written as DNA, the CDR3 is TGTGCCAGCAGCCAAGACGAGGATTTTTGGGACAATACCTTCACCTGGAACACTGAAGCTTTCTTT.